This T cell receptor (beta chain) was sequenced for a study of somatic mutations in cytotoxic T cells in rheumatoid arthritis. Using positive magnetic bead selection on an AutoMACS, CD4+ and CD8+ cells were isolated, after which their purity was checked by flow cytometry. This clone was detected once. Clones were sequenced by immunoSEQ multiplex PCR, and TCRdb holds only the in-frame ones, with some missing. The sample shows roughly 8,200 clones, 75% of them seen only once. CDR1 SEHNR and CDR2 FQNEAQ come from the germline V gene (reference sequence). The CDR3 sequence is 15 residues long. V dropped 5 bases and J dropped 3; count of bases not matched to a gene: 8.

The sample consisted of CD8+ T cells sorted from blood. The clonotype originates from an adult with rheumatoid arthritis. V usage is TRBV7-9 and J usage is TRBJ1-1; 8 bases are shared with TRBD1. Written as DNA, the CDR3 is TGTGCCAGCAGCCTCAAGGACAGGGCTGACACTGAAGCTTTCTTT. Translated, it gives CASSLKDRADTEAFF.